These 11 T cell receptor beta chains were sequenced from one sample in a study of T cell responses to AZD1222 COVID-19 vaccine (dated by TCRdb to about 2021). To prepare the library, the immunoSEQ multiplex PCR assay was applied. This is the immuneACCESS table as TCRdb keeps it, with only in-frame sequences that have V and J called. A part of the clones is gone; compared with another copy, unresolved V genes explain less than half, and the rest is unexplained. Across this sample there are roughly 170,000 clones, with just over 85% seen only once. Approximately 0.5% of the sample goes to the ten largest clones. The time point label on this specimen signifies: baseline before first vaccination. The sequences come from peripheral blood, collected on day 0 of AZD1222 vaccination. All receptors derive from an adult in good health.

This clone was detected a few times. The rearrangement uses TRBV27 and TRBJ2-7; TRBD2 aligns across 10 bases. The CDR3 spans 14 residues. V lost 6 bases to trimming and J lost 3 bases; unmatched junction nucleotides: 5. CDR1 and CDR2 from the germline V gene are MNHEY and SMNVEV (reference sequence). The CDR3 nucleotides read TGTGCCAGCAGAGGACTAGCGGCCCTCTACGAGCAGTACTTC. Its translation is CASRGLAALYEQYF.

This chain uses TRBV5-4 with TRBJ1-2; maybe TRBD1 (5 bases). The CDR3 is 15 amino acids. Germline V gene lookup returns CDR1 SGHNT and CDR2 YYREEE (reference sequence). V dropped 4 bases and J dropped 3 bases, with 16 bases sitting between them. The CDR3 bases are TGTGCCAGCAGCGATGCCGGGACGGCAGACTATGGCTACACCTTC. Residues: CASSDAGTADYGYTF.

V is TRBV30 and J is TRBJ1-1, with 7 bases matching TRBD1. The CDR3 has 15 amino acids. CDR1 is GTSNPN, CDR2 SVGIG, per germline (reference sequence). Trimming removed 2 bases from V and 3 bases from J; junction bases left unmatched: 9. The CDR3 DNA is TGTGCCTGGAGTCCCCGACAGGGCGTTCACACTGAAGCTTTCTTT. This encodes CAWSPRQGVHTEAFF.

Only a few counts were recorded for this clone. CDR3 nucleotide sequence: TGTGCCAGCAGTTACGTCGCTAGCGGATCCTACGAGCAGTACTTC. Protein sequence: CASSYVASGSYEQYF. The chain links TRBV6-5 to TRBJ2-7; 7 nucleotides align to TRBD2. The length of the CDR3 is 15 residues. The ends lost 2 bases at V and 1 base at J; junction bases unmatched: 5. Germline V gene sequence: CDR1 MNHEY, CDR2 SVGAGI.

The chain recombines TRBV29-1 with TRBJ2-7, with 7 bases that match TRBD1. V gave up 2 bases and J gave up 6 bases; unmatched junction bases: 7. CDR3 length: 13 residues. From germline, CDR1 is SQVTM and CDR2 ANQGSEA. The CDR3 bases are TGCAGCGTTGAAAAAGGAACAGGGGTCGAGCAGTACTTC. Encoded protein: CSVEKGTGVEQYF.

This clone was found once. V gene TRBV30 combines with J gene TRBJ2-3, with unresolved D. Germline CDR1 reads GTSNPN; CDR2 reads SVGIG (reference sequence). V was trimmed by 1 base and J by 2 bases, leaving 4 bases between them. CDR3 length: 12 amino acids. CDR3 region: CAWSETTDTQYF. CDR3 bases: TGTGCCTGGAGTGAGACCACAGATACGCAGTATTTT.

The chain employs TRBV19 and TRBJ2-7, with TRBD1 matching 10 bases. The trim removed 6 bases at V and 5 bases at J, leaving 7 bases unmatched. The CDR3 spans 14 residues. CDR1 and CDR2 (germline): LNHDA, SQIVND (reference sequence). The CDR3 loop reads CASRFGTGANEQYF. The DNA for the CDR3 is TGTGCCAGTAGATTTGGGACAGGGGCCAACGAGCAGTACTTC.

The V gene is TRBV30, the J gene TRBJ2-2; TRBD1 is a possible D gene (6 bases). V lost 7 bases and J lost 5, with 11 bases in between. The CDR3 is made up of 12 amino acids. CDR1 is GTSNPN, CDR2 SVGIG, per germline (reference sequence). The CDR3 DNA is TGTGCCTTCCACAGGGAGACCGGGGAGCTGTTTTTT. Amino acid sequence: CAFHRETGELFF. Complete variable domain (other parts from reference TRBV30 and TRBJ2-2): SQTIHQWPATLVQPVGSPLSLECTVEGTSNPNLYWYRQAAGRGLQLLFYSVGIGQISSEVPQNLSASRPQDRQFILSSKKLLLSDSGFYLCAFHRETGELFFGEGSRLTVL.

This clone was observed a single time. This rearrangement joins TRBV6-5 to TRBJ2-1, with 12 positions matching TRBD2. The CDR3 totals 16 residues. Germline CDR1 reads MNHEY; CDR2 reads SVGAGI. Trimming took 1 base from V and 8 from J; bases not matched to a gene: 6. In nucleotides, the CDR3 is TGTGCCAGCAGTTACTACCCCCCTAGCGGGAGGGATGAGCAGTTCTTC. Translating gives CASSYYPPSGRDEQFF.

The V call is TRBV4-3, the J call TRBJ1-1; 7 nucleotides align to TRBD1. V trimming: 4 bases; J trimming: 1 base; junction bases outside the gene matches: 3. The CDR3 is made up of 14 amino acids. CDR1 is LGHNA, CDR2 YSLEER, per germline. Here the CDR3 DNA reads TGCGCCAGCAGCCGGGGGACAGAGAACACTGAAGCTTTCTTT. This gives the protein CASSRGTENTEAFF.

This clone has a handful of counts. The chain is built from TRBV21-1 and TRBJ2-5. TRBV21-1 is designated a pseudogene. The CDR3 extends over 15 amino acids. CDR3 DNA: TGTGCCAGCCTCTACCGGGACCCGCCTTTCGGGACCCAGTACTTC. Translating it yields CASLYRDPPFGTQYF.